This is a list of T cell receptor beta chains from one sample in a study of blood T cell repertoires in COVID-19. Assay: immunoSEQ multiplex PCR; the TCRdb copy retains only in-frame clones and omits some. The sample yields about 250,000 clones, approximately 89% seen once. Source material: peripheral blood. These receptors all stem from a woman in her sixties or seventies who had recovered from COVID-19. CDR3s include the opening cysteine and the closing phenylalanine or tryptophan. D genes are given only for firm matches. The listing skips clone size in some rows; elsewhere it reads once, few, many or a size class.

d_gene: NA
v_gene: TRBV29-1
j_gene: TRBJ2-3
abundance: NA
CDR3aa: CSVKQGPSTDTQYF
CDR3nt: TGCAGCGTTAAACAGGGCCCTAGCACAGATACGCAGTATTTT

d_gene: TRBD1
v_gene: TRBV5-1
j_gene: TRBJ2-5
abundance: NA
CDR3aa: CASSLAGTGGQETQYF
CDR3nt: TGCGCCAGCAGCTTAGCCGGGACAGGGGGCCAAGAGACCCAGTACTTC

d_gene: TRBD2
v_gene: TRBV13
j_gene: TRBJ2-6
abundance: NA
CDR3aa: CASSSPQGVAGGAGANVLTF
CDR3nt: TGTGCCAGCAGCTCTCCCCAGGGAGTGGCGGGGGGGGCTGGGGCCAACGTCCTGACTTTC

d_gene: NA
v_gene: TRBV18
j_gene: TRBJ2-1
abundance: NA
CDR3aa: CASSPVSSYNEQFF
CDR3nt: TGTGCCAGCTCACCCGTGTCCTCCTACAATGAGCAGTTCTTC

d_gene: NA
v_gene: TRBV7-3
j_gene: TRBJ1-2
abundance: NA
CDR3aa: CASTGHDTNYGYTF
CDR3nt: TGTGCCAGCACCGGACATGACACTAACTATGGCTACACCTTC

d_gene: NA
v_gene: TRBV5-4
j_gene: TRBJ1-2
abundance: NA
CDR3aa: CASSSPAGANYGYTF
CDR3nt: TGTGCCAGCAGCTCCCCCGCGGGAGCTAACTATGGCTACACCTTC

d_gene: NA
v_gene: TRBV2
j_gene: TRBJ2-1
abundance: NA
CDR3aa: CASSERQVGNEQFF
CDR3nt: TGTGCCAGCAGTGAACGACAGGTTGGGAATGAGCAGTTCTTC

d_gene: NA
v_gene: TRBV7-2
j_gene: TRBJ1-6
abundance: NA
CDR3aa: CASSPLGGMRSPLHF
CDR3nt: TGTGCCAGCAGCCCCCTCGGGGGGATGCGTTCACCCCTCCACTTT

d_gene: TRBD2
v_gene: TRBV6-4
j_gene: TRBJ2-1
abundance: NA
CDR3aa: CASSDPAGGSDEQFF
CDR3nt: TGTGCCAGCAGTGATCCAGCGGGGGGTTCGGATGAGCAGTTCTTC

d_gene: NA
v_gene: TRBV6-1
j_gene: TRBJ1-6
abundance: NA
CDR3aa: CASSEDRALIDSYNSPLHF
CDR3nt: TGTGCCAGCAGTGAAGACAGGGCCCTAATAGACTCCTATAATTCACCCCTCCACTTT

d_gene: TRBD2
v_gene: TRBV2
j_gene: TRBJ2-3
abundance: few
CDR3aa: CASSISGAAPDTQYF
CDR3nt: TGTGCCAGCAGTATTAGCGGGGCGGCCCCAGATACGCAGTATTTT

d_gene: TRBD2
v_gene: TRBV28
j_gene: TRBJ2-7
abundance: NA
CDR3aa: CASSSGASGDYEQYF
CDR3nt: TGTGCCAGCTCCTCAGGAGCTAGCGGGGACTACGAGCAGTACTTC

d_gene: NA
v_gene: TRBV7-9
j_gene: TRBJ2-2
abundance: NA
CDR3aa: CASSLMGTNTGELFF
CDR3nt: TGTGCCAGCAGCTTGATGGGGACAAACACCGGGGAGCTGTTTTTT

d_gene: TRBD1
v_gene: TRBV4-3
j_gene: TRBJ1-2
abundance: NA
CDR3aa: CASSPGGTGYGYTF
CDR3nt: TGCGCCAGCAGCCCCGGGGGGACAGGCTATGGCTACACCTTC

d_gene: NA
v_gene: TRBV3-1/TRBV3-2
j_gene: TRBJ2-2
abundance: few
CDR3aa: CASSLGAYPGELFF
CDR3nt: TGTGCCAGCAGCCTAGGGGCGTACCCCGGGGAGCTGTTTTTT

d_gene: NA
v_gene: TRBV7-2
j_gene: TRBJ1-1
abundance: NA
CDR3aa: CASRMRTGGTEAFF
CDR3nt: TGTGCCAGCCGGATGAGGACGGGGGGGACTGAAGCTTTCTTT

d_gene: TRBD1
v_gene: TRBV15
j_gene: TRBJ2-7
abundance: NA
CDR3aa: CATSRAGQGSYEQYF
CDR3nt: TGTGCCACCAGCAGAGCTGGACAGGGTTCCTACGAGCAGTACTTC

d_gene: TRBD1
v_gene: TRBV11-1
j_gene: TRBJ1-1
abundance: few
CDR3aa: CASSFEGALGSEAFF
CDR3nt: TGTGCCAGCAGCTTTGAGGGGGCGTTGGGTTCTGAAGCTTTCTTT

d_gene: TRBD1
v_gene: TRBV5-1
j_gene: TRBJ1-2
abundance: once
CDR3aa: CASSQERQGYGYTF
CDR3nt: TGCGCCAGCAGCCAAGAACGACAGGGCTATGGCTACACCTTC

d_gene: NA
v_gene: TRBV10-3
j_gene: TRBJ2-5
abundance: NA
CDR3aa: CAISESGAQETQYF
CDR3nt: TGTGCCATCAGTGAGTCGGGGGCCCAGGAGACCCAGTACTTC

d_gene: TRBD1
v_gene: TRBV2
j_gene: TRBJ2-5
abundance: NA
CDR3aa: CATKTGEEETQYF
CDR3nt: TGTGCCACAAAGACAGGGGAGGAAGAGACCCAGTACTTC

d_gene: NA
v_gene: TRBV9
j_gene: TRBJ2-1
abundance: NA
CDR3aa: CASKWVTGYNEQFF
CDR3nt: TGTGCCAGCAAGTGGGTGACAGGCTACAATGAGCAGTTCTTC

d_gene: NA
v_gene: TRBV7-2
j_gene: TRBJ2-5
abundance: once
CDR3aa: CASSLSVRRGETQYF
CDR3nt: TGTGCCAGCAGCTTATCCGTCCGGCGGGGAGAGACCCAGTACTTC

d_gene: NA
v_gene: TRBV3-1/TRBV3-2
j_gene: TRBJ2-4
abundance: few
CDR3aa: CASSQAENIQYF
CDR3nt: TGTGCCAGCAGCCAAGCGGAAAACATTCAGTACTTC